This passage covers 8 T cell receptor beta chains from one sample sequenced in a study of cytomegalovirus exposure and HLA in healthy donors. The PCR used 60 Vbeta and 13 Jbeta primers. Data came from immunoSEQ multiplex PCR; TCRdb stores just in-frame clones and leaves some out. The table has about 100,000 clones, roughly three quarters seen once. Input material: PBMCs. These receptors all come from a woman in her fifties or sixties in good health and CMV-seronegative.

The chain uses TRBV30 and TRBJ1-2; 7 nucleotides line up with TRBD1. Germline CDR1 and CDR2: GTSNPN and SVGIG (reference sequence). The J segment lost 8 bases and the V segment lost 4 bases, leaving 10 bases of the junction unmatched. CDR3 length: 13 residues. The CDR3 nucleotides are TGTGCCTGGACCGGGACAGCCCCTATCGGCTACACCTTC. Amino acids: CAWTGTAPIGYTF.

This clone was seen a handful of times. V is TRBV15 and J is TRBJ2-3; D unclear. Germline V gene data show CDR1 as LNHNV and CDR2 as YYDKDF (reference sequence). CDR3 length equals 17 residues. Trimming cost V 0 bases and J 4 bases, with 17 bases left between them. CDR3 bases: TGTGCCACCAGCAGAGATTTGCCTAGTCCTAACCCAGATACGCAGTATTTT. As protein: CATSRDLPSPNPDTQYF.

This rearrangement joins TRBV14 to TRBJ2-3; 9 bases align to TRBD1. Germline-derived CDR1 and CDR2 are SGHDN and FVKESK. The CDR3 runs to 14 residues. The trim removed 4 bases at V and 3 bases at J, leaving 2 bases unmatched. CDR3 nucleotides: TGTGCCAGCAGCCGAGGGACAGGGACAGATACGCAGTATTTT. It yields the protein CASSRGTGTDTQYF.

CDR3 nucleotides: TGTGCCAGCAGCTTAGTGACGGGAGTGTACGAGCAGTACTTC. It codes for CASSLVTGVYEQYF. The chain is built from TRBV7-2 and TRBJ2-7; possible D gene TRBD2, 6 bases. V was trimmed by 1 base and J by 4 bases, leaving 11 bases between them. Germline lookup yields CDR1 SGHTA and CDR2 FQGNSA. The CDR3 has 14 amino acids.

Regarding this clone: At one of its ends the junction is not consistent with the germline gene, which may arise from a read error. Other DNA variants within this sample encode the same CDR3. J is TRBJ1-6 and V is TRBV6-1, with TRBD1 identical over 8 bases. Germline CDR1 MNHNS, CDR2 SASEGT. The CDR3 covers 14 residues. Here the CDR3 reads CASSSQGVNSPLHF. In DNA, the CDR3 is TGTGCCAGCAGTTCACAGGGGGTTAATTCCCCCCTCCACTTT.

The chain links TRBV7-2 to TRBJ1-1; possibly TRBD1 for D (5 bases). The CDR3 loop spans 15 amino acids. Germline V gives CDR1 SGHTA, CDR2 FQGNSA. V was clipped by 1 base and J by 0 bases, with 9 bases between them. CDR3 bases: TGTGCCAGCAGCTTAGGGGGGGTAGTGAACACTGAAGCTTTCTTT. Its translation is CASSLGGVVNTEAFF.

This clone was recorded a few times. CDR3 DNA: TGTGCCAGCAGCGTCGAGGAGGGTGCCAGAGCGGCGCAGTATTTT. Its translation: CASSVEEGARAAQYF. The V and J genes are TRBV9 and TRBJ2-3, with D perhaps TRBD2 (6 bases). With 2 bases removed from V and 10 bases from J, the gap between germline ends came to 20 bases. The CDR3 is 15 amino acids. Looked up from germline, CDR1 is SGDLS and CDR2 is YYNGEE. The whole variable domain, filled in from reference TRBV9 and TRBJ2-3, reads DSGVTQTPKHLITATGQRVTLRCSPRSGDLSVYWYQQSLDQGLQFLIQYYNGEERAKGNILERFSAQQFPDLHSELNLSSLELGDSALYFCASSVEEGARAAQYFGPGTRLTVL.

This rearrangement joins TRBV5-1 to TRBJ2-1; TRBD2 matches at 10 bases. V lost 0 bases, J lost 7 bases, and 7 bases stayed unmatched. CDR1 and CDR2 from the germline V gene are SGHRS and YFSETQ. The length of the CDR3 is 16 residues. The CDR3 DNA follows: TGCGCCAGCAGCTTGGCCACTAGCGGGGATAAGAATGAGCAGTTCTTC. Protein product: CASSLATSGDKNEQFF.